These T cell receptor beta chains were read from a single sample in a study of cytomegalovirus exposure and HLA in healthy donors. The protocol was immunoSEQ multiplex PCR, while the TCRdb copy is restricted to in-frame clones and leaves out a portion. In the table there are some 77,000 clones, about four fifths of which are singletons. The sequenced material came from PBMCs. These receptor sequences come from a man aged 45-65 years in good health and CMV-seropositive. The CDR3 runs from the conserved cysteine through the conserved F or W. Fields, in order: D gene, V gene, clone size, J gene, CDR3 DNA, CDR3 protein. The D gene is left open where the match is weak. For some rows the clone size is stated as once, few or many, or as a class when expanded; others skip it.

NA	TRBV11-1	NA	TRBJ2-3	TGTGCCAGCAGCTTTGCGGTCCCGGATACGCAGTATTTT	CASSFAVPDTQYF
NA	TRBV15	once	TRBJ1-3	TGTGCCACCAGCAGAGCTTATAACAGTTACTCTGGAAACACCATATATTTT	CATSRAYNSYSGNTIYF
TRBD1	TRBV9	once	TRBJ1-2	TGTGCCAGCAGCGTATACGCCCAGGGGGCAGGTGGCTACACCTTC	CASSVYAQGAGGYTF
NA	TRBV4-1	NA	TRBJ2-7	TGCGCCAGCAGCCAAGATCCAGGGCTAAGGTACGAGCAGTACTTC	CASSQDPGLRYEQYF
NA	TRBV6-5	NA	TRBJ2-1	TGTGCCAGCAGTTACTTTGCGGGAGACAGGAATGAGCAGTTCTTC	CASSYFAGDRNEQFF
NA	TRBV2	few	TRBJ1-5	TGTGCCAGCGACGAACTACAGGGTCAGCCCCAGCATTTT	CASDELQGQPQHF
NA	TRBV25-1	once	TRBJ1-2	TGTGCCAGCAGTGAATGGCCGGCGGGAGGCTACACCTTC	CASSEWPAGGYTF
NA	TRBV30	once	TRBJ1-1	TGTGCCTCTTCTGGACACTCAAACACTGAAGCTTTCTTT	CASSGHSNTEAFF
NA	TRBV25-1	NA	TRBJ1-5	TGTGCCAGCAGACCCGAGGGGGGGAATCAGCCCCAGCATTTT	CASRPEGGNQPQHF
NA	TRBV9	once	TRBJ2-1	TGTGCCAGCAGCGTAGAGAACTACTACAATGAGCAGTTCTTC	CASSVENYYNEQFF
NA	TRBV11-3	NA	TRBJ1-1	TGTGCCAGCAGCATGGAGGGGAACACTGAAGCTTTCTTT	CASSMEGNTEAFF
TRBD2	TRBV10-1	NA	TRBJ2-5	TGCGCCAGCAGTGAGGGACTAGCGGCTAAAGAGACCCAGTACTTC	CASSEGLAAKETQYF
TRBD2	TRBV7-2	NA	TRBJ2-5	TGTGCCAGCAGCTTAGGCGGGAGGGGAGAGACCCAGTACTTC	CASSLGGRGETQYF
NA	TRBV25-1	NA	TRBJ2-4	TGTGCCACCCAGGAGGCTAGGAAGGCCAAAAACAGTCAGTACTTC	CATQEARKAKNSQYF
NA	TRBV5-4	once	TRBJ1-1	TGTGCCAGCAGTTTCGAACAGGCCACTGAAGCTTTCTTT	CASSFEQATEAFF
NA	TRBV4-2	NA	TRBJ2-5	TGTGCCAGCAGCCAAACCAGGGTTTCGGAGACCCAGTACTTC	CASSQTRVSETQYF
TRBD2	TRBV27	NA	TRBJ2-7	TGTGCCAGCAGTAGCTTTACCTTGGGACTAGTCTACGAGCAGTACTTC	CASSSFTLGLVYEQYF
TRBD1	TRBV7-9	NA	TRBJ2-7	TGTTCCAGCAGCCCCTTGACAGGGTTCTCGTCCGAGCAGTACTTC	CSSSPLTGFSSEQYF
TRBD1	TRBV23-1	NA	TRBJ2-5	TGCGCCAGCAGTCAGGGACAGGGCCAAGAGACCCAGTACTTC	CASSQGQGQETQYF
NA	TRBV27	NA	TRBJ2-7	TGTGCCAGCTGGATACAGGGCTACGAGCAGTACTTC	CASWIQGYEQYF
TRBD2	TRBV4-1	NA	TRBJ2-6	TGCGCCAGCAGCCGAGGAGCGGGAGGTGCTGCTGGGGCCAACGTCCTGACTTTC	CASSRGAGGAAGANVLTF
TRBD1	TRBV11-2	NA	TRBJ2-7	TGTGCCAGCAGCACCATTGGACAGGGGCGAGACGAGCAGTACTTC	CASSTIGQGRDEQYF
NA	TRBV2	NA	TRBJ2-6	TGTGCCAGCAGTGAAACCCCGTTCTCTGGGGCCAACGGCCTGACTTTC	CASSETPFSGANGLTF
TRBD1	TRBV7-9	NA	TRBJ2-3	TGTGCCAGCAGCTTAGGTCAGGGGGCGCGAGATACGCAGTATTTT	CASSLGQGARDTQYF